This T cell receptor (beta chain) is drawn from a study of blood T cell repertoires in COVID-19. Study context: Samples representing acute and convalescent COVID-19 were sourced from the United States, Italy and Spain.

Enrolled during active infection, Seattle patients were then followed longitudinally. V shed 2 bases, J shed 5 bases, and the junction held 7 bases outside the gene matches. Germline CDR1 SGHRS, CDR2 YFSETQ. The CDR3 spans 15 residues. The table came from immunoSEQ multiplex PCR; TCRdb's copy has only in-frame clones and leaves some out. The sample shows around 23,000 clones, 65% to 80% of them seen only once. The chain carries TRBV5-1 and TRBJ1-2, with TRBD1 identical over 9 bases. The source is a man between 45 and 60 years old with COVID-19, enrolled during active disease. Sequences were obtained from peripheral blood. The CDR3 here is CASSFDRGTVYGYTF. CDR3 nucleotides: TGCGCCAGCAGCTTCGACAGGGGGACCGTTTATGGCTACACCTTC.